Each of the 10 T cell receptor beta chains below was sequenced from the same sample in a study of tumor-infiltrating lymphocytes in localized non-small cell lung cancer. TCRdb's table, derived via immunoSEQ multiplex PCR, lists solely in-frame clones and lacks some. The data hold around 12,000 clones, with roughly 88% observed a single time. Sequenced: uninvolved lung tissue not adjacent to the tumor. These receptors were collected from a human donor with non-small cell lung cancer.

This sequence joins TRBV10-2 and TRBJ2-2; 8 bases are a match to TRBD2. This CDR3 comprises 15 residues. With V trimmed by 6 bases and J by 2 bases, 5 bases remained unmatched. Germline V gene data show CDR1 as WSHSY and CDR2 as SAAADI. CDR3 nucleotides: TGCGCCAGCAGAGAGCGGGGGCTAAACACCGGGGAGCTGTTTTTT. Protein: CASRERGLNTGELFF.

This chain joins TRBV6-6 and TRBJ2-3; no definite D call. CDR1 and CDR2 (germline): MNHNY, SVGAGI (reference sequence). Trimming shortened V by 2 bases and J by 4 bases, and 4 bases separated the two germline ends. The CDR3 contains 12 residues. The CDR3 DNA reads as TGTGCCAGCAGTTACGCCCCAGATACGCAGTATTTT. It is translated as CASSYAPDTQYF.

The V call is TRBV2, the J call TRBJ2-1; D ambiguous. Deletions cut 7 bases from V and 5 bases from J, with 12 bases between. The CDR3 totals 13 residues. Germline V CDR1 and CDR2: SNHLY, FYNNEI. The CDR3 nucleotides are TGTGCCAGCAAAATGGGAAGTAACAATGAGCAGTTCTTC. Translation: CASKMGSNNEQFF.

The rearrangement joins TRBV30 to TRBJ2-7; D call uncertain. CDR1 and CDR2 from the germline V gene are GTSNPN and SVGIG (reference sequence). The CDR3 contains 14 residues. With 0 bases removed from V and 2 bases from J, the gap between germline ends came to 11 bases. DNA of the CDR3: TGTGCCTGGAGTGTAAGCGACGGTGCCTACGAGCAGTACTTC. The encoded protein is CAWSVSDGAYEQYF.

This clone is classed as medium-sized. Here the CDR3 reads CASSEGTVYDGYTF. CDR3 nucleotides: TGTGCCAGCAGTGAAGGGACAGTTTATGATGGCTACACCTTC. The chain carries TRBV2 and TRBJ1-2, with D maybe TRBD1 (6 bases). V was shortened by 1 base and J by 6 bases, with 12 bases between the two germline ends. The CDR3 is 14 residues long. In germline, CDR1 is SNHLY, CDR2 FYNNEI.

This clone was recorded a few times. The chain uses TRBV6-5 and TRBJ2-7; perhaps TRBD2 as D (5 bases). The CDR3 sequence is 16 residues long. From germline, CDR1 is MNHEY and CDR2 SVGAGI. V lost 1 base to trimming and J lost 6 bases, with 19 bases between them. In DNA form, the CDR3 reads TGTGCCAGCAGTTACTACGGGGTTGGGGTTACATTCGAGCAGTACTTC. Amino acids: CASSYYGVGVTFEQYF.

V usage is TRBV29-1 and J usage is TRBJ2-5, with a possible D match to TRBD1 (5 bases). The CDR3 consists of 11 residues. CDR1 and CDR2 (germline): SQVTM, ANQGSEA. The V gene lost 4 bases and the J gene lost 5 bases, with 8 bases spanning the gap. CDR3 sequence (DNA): TGCAGCGTTGTTGGGGCGGAGACCCAGTACTTC. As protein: CSVVGAETQYF.

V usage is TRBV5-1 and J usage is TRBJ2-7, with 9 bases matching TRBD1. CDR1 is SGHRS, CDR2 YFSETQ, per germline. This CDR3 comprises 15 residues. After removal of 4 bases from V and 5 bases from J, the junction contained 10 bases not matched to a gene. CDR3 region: CASSQGQGGHNEQYF. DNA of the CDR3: TGCGCCAGCAGCCAGGGACAGGGAGGACATAACGAGCAGTACTTC.

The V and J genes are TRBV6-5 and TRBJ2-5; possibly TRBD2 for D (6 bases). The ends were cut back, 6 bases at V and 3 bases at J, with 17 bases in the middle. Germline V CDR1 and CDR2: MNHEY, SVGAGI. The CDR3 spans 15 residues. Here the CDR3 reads CASRPRGGSEETQYF. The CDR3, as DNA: TGTGCCAGCAGACCGCGTGGGGGGAGCGAAGAGACCCAGTACTTC.

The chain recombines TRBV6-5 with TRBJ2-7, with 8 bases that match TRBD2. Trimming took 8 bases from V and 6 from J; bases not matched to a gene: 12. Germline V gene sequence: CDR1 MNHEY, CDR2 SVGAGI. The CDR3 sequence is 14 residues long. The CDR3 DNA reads TGTGCCAGCGGAAACCCGGGGGGGCAGGTCGAGCAGTACTTC. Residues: CASGNPGGQVEQYF.